These 8 T cell receptor beta chains came from one sample sequenced in a study of siplizumab effects on memory and regulatory T cells. Profiling relied on immunoSEQ multiplex PCR, and the TCRdb table lists in-frame clones only, not all of them. The data show some 97,000 clones, about 90% seen once. Sequences were obtained from Tregs sorted from blood. The receptors come from a human donor in good health.

The chain joins TRBV15 to TRBJ2-5; D remains ambiguous. V lost 0 bases to trimming and J lost 3 bases, with 11 bases between them. This CDR3 is built from 15 residues. Germline-derived CDR1 and CDR2 are LNHNV and YYDKDF (reference sequence). CDR3 nucleotide sequence: TGTGCCACCAGCAGAGATGATGGGCTAAAAGAGACCCAGTACTTC. Translated: CATSRDDGLKETQYF.

J is TRBJ1-4 and V is TRBV6-6; unclear D gene. This CDR3 contains 13 residues. Germline lookup yields CDR1 MNHNY and CDR2 SVGAGI (reference sequence). Deletions cut 2 bases from V and 6 bases from J, with 7 bases between. CDR3 protein: CASSYVRHEKLFF. The CDR3 DNA sequence: TGTGCCAGCAGTTACGTGCGGCATGAAAAACTGTTTTTT.

This chain joins TRBV2 and TRBJ2-1, with D possibly matching TRBD2 (9 bases). V shed 7 bases and J shed 14 bases, with 27 bases lying between them. This CDR3 region has 15 residues. Germline V gene lookup returns CDR1 SNHLY and CDR2 FYNNEI. The CDR3 region is CASTKETGVAGEKFF. CDR3 DNA sequence: TGTGCCAGCACCAAGGAGACAGGGGTAGCGGGAGAAAAGTTCTTC.

The rearrangement uses TRBV18 and TRBJ2-7, with 9 nucleotides matching TRBD1. The CDR3 is 15 residues long. Germline V gene sequence: CDR1 KGHSH, CDR2 LQKENI. The V segment lost 3 bases and the J segment 2 bases; nucleotides outside the gene matches: 5. This CDR3 is CASSPTGGTAYEQYF. Here the CDR3 DNA reads TGTGCCAGCTCACCGACAGGGGGTACCGCCTACGAGCAGTACTTC. The variable domain in full, completed from reference TRBV18 and TRBJ2-7, reads NAGVMQNPRHLVRRRGQEARLRCSPMKGHSHVYWYRQLPEEGLKFMVYLQKENIIDESGMPKERFSAEFPKEGPSILRIQQVVRGDSAAYFCASSPTGGTAYEQYFGPGTRLTVT.

Here the CDR3 reads CAIKRTSLGLETQYF. The CDR3 DNA reads TGTGCCATCAAGCGGACCTCCCTGGGTTTAGAGACCCAGTACTTC. The rearrangement joins TRBV10-3 to TRBJ2-5, with D possibly matching TRBD2 (5 bases). V gave up 7 bases and J gave up 4 bases, with 19 bases separating them. This CDR3 has 15 residues. Germline V gene data show CDR1 as ENHRY and CDR2 as SYGVKD.

V is TRBV15 and J is TRBJ2-1; tentative D call: TRBD2 (5 bases). The CDR3 loop spans 14 amino acids. Trimming shortened V by 2 bases and J by 4 bases, and 9 bases separated the two germline ends. Looked up from germline, CDR1 is LNHNV and CDR2 is YYDKDF (reference sequence). The CDR3 DNA follows: TGTGCCACCAGCAGATCTCGCGGGTACAATGAGCAGTTCTTC. This codes for CATSRSRGYNEQFF.

CDR3 in DNA: TGCGCCAGCAGCTCCTCCGGGACAGCCCCCTATAATTCACCCCTCCACTTT. It specifies CASSSSGTAPYNSPLHF. The chain carries TRBV5-1 and TRBJ1-6, with 7 bases fitting TRBD1. The CDR3 consists of 17 residues. Per germline, CDR1 SGHRS and CDR2 YFSETQ. J lost 2 bases, V lost 3 bases, and 8 bases had no gene match.

V usage is TRBV6-1 and J usage is TRBJ1-1; D uncertain. Trimming took 6 bases from V and 3 from J, leaving 11 bases between them. CDR3 length equals 13 residues. The germline CDR1 and CDR2 sequences are MNHNS and SASEGT. CDR3 amino acids: CASRYVTDTEAFF. The CDR3 bases are TGTGCCAGCAGATATGTTACCGACACTGAAGCTTTCTTT.